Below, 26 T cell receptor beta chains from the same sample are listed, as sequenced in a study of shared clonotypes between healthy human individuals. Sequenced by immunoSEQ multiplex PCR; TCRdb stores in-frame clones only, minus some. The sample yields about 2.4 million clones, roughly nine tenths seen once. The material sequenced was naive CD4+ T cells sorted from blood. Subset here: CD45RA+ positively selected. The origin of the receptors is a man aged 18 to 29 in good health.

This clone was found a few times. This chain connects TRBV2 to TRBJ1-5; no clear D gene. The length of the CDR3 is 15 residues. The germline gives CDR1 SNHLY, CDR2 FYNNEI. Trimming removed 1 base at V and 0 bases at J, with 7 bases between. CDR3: CASSEGETSNQPQHF. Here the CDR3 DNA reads TGTGCCAGCAGTGAAGGGGAGACTAGCAATCAGCCCCAGCATTTT. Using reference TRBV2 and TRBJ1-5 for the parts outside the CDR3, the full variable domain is EPEVTQTPSHQVTQMGQEVILRCVPISNHLYFYWYRQILGQKVEFLVSFYNNEISEKSEIFDDQFSVERPDGSNFTLKIRSTKLEDSAMYFCASSEGETSNQPQHFGDGTRLSIL.

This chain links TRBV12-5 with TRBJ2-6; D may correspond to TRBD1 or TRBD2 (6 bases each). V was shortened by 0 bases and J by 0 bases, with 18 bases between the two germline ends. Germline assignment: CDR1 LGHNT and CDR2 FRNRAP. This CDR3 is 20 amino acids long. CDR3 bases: TGTGCTAGTGGTTTGGTACGAAGCGGGCAGGGGAGCTCTGGGGCCAACGTCCTGACTTTC. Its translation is CASGLVRSGQGSSGANVLTF.

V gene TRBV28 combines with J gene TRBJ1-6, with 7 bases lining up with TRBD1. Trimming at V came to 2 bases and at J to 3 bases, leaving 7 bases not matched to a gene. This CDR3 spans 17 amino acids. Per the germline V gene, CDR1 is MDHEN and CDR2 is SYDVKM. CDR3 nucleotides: TGTGCCAGCAGTTTACCTTTCCGACAGGGCTATAATTCACCCCTCCACTTT. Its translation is CASSLPFRQGYNSPLHF.

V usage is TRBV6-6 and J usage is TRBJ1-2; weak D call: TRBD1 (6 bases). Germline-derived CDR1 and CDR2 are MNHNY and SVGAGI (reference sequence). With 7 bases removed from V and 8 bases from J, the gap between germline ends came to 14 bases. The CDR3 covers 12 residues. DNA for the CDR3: TGTGCCAGCATGAGGGGGGGCTGGGGCTACACCTTC. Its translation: CASMRGGWGYTF.

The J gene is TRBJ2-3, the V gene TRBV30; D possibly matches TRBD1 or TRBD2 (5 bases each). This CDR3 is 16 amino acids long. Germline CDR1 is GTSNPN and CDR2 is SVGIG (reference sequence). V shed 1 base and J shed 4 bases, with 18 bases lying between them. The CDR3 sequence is CAWSAWVGVGPDTQYF. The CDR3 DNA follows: TGTGCCTGGAGTGCGTGGGTGGGGGTCGGTCCAGATACGCAGTATTTT.

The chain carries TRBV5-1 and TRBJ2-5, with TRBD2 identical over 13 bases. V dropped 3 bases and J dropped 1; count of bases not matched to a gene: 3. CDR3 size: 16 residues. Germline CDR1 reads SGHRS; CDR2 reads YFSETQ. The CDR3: CASSYGTSGTQETQYF. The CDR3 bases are TGCGCCAGCAGCTACGGGACTAGCGGGACCCAAGAGACCCAGTACTTC.

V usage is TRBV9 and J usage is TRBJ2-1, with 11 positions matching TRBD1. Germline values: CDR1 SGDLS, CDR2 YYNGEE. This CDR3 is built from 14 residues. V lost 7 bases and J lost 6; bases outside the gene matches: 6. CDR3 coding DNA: TGTGCCAGCTCCTGGGGACAGGGGGGCAATGAGCAGTTCTTC. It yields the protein CASSWGQGGNEQFF.

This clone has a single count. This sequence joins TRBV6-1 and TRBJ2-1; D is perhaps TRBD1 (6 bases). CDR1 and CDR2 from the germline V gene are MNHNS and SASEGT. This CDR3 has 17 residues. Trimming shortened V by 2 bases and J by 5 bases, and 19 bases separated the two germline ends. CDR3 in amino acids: CASSEYFGPGQDNEQFF. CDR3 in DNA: TGTGCCAGCAGTGAATATTTTGGTCCGGGACAAGACAATGAGCAGTTCTTC.

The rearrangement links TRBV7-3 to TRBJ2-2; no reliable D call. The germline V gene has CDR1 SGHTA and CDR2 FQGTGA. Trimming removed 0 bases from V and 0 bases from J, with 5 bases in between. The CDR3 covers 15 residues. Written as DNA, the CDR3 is TGTGCCAGCAGCTTAACCGCCGCGAACACCGGGGAGCTGTTTTTT. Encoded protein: CASSLTAANTGELFF.

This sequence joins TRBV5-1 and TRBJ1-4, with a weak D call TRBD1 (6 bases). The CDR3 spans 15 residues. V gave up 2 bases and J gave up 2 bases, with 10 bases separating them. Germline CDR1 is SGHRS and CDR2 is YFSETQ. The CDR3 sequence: CASSLGTGTNEKLFF. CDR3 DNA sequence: TGCGCCAGCAGCTTAGGAACAGGGACTAATGAAAAACTGTTTTTT. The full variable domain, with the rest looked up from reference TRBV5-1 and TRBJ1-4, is KAGVTQTPRYLIKTRGQQVTLSCSPISGHRSVSWYQQTPGQGLQFLFEYFSETQRNKGNFPGRFSGRQFSNSRSEMNVSTLELGDSALYLCASSLGTGTNEKLFFGSGTQLSVL.

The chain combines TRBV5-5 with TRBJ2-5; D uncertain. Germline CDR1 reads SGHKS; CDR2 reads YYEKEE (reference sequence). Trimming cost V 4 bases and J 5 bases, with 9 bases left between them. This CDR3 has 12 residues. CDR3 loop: CASSPEEETQYF. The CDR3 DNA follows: TGTGCCAGCAGCCCCGAGGAGGAGACCCAGTACTTC.

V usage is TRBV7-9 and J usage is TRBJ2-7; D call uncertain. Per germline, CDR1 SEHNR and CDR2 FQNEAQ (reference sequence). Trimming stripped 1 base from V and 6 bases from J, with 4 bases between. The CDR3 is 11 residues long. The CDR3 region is CASSLDLEQYF. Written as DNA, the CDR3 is TGTGCCAGCAGCTTAGATCTCGAGCAGTACTTC.

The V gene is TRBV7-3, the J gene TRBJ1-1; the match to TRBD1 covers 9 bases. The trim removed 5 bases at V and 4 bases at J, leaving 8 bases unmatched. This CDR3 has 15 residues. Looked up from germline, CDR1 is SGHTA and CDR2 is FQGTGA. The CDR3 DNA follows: TGTGCCAGCAGCGCGATGGGACAGGGTATCACTGAAGCTTTCTTT. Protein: CASSAMGQGITEAFF.

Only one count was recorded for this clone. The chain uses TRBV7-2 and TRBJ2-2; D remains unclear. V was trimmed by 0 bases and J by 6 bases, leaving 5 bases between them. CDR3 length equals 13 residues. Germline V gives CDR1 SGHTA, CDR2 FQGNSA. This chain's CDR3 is CASSLAISGELFF. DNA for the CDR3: TGTGCCAGCAGCTTAGCAATCTCCGGGGAGCTGTTTTTT. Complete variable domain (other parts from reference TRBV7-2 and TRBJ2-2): GAGVSQSPSNKVTEKGKDVELRCDPISGHTALYWYRQSLGQGLEFLIYFQGNSAPDKSGLPSDRFSAERTGGSVSTLTIQRTQQEDSAVYLCASSLAISGELFFGEGSRLTVL.

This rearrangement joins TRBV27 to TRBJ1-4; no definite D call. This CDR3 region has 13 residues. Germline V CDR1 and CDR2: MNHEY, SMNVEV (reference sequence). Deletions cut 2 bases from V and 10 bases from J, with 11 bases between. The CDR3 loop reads CASSLVGVGKLFF. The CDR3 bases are TGTGCCAGCAGTTTAGTCGGTGTAGGAAAACTGTTTTTT.

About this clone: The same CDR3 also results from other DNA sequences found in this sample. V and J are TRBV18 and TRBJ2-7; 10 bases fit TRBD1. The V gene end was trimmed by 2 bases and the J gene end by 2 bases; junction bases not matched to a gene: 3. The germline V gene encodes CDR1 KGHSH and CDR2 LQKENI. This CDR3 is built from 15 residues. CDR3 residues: CASSPGTGETYEQYF. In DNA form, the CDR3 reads TGTGCCAGCTCACCAGGGACAGGGGAGACCTACGAGCAGTACTTC.

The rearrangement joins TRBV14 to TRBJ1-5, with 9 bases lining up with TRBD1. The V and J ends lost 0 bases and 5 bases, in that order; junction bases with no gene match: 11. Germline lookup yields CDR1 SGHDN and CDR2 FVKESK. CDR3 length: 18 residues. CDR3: CASSQDPWGQGYYQPQHF. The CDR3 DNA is TGTGCCAGCAGCCAAGATCCCTGGGGACAGGGTTATTATCAGCCCCAGCATTTT.

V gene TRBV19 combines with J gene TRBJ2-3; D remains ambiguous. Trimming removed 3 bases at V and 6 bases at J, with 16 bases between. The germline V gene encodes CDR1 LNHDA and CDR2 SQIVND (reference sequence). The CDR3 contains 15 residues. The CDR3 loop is CASSIDPSTMDTQYF. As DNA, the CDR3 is TGTGCCAGTAGTATTGACCCCTCAACGATGGATACGCAGTATTTT.

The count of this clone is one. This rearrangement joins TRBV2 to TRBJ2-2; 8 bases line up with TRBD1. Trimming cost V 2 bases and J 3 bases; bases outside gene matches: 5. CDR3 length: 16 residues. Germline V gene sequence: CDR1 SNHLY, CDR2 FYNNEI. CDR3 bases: TGTGCCAGCAGTGAACAGCAGGGGGCTTACACCGGGGAGCTGTTTTTT. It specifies CASSEQQGAYTGELFF.

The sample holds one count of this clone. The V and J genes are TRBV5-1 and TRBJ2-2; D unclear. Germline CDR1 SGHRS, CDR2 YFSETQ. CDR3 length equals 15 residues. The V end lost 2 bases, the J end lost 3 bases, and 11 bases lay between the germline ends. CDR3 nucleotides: TGCGCCAGCAGCTTCGAGACAACACACACCGGGGAGCTGTTTTTT. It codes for CASSFETTHTGELFF.

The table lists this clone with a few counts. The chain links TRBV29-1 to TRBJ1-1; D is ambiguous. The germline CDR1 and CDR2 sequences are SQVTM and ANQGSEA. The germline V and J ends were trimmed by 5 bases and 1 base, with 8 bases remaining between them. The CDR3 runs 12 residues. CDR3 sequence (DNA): TGCAGCGTTCAGCACGGGAACACTGAAGCTTTCTTT. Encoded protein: CSVQHGNTEAFF.

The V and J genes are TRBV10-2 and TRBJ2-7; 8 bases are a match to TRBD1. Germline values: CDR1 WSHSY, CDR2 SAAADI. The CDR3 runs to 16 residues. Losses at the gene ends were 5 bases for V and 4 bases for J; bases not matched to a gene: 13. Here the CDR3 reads CASSTTSGQVIYEQYF. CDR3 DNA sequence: TGCGCCAGCAGTACCACCTCGGGACAGGTCATATACGAGCAGTACTTC.

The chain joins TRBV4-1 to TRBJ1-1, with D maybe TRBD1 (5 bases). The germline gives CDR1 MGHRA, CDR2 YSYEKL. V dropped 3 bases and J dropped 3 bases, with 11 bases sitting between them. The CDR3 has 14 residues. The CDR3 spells CASSQAGIDTEAFF. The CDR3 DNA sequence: TGCGCCAGCAGCCAGGCAGGGATTGACACTGAAGCTTTCTTT.

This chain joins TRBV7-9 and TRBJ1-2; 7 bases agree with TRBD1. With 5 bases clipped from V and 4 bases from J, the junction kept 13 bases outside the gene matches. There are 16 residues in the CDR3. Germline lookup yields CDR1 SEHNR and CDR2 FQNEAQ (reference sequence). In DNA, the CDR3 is TGTGCCAGCAGCCCGCCCGGAGGGGGCGATTCCTATGGCTACACCTTC. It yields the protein CASSPPGGGDSYGYTF.

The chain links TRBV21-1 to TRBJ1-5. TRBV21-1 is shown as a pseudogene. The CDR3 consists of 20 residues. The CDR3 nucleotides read TGTGCCAGCAGCTCTAGGGGGGCTAAGGTTTCCGTATGTAGCAATCAGCCCCAGCATTTT. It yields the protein CASSSRGAKVSVCSNQPQHF.

The CDR3 loop is CASSGGLADSYEQYF. The CDR3 DNA reads TGTGCCAGCAGCGGCGGACTAGCGGACTCCTACGAGCAGTACTTC. This chain links TRBV6-5 with TRBJ2-7, with TRBD2 matching 10 bases. This CDR3 is 15 amino acids long. V was clipped by 6 bases and J by 0 bases; unmatched bases: 5. Germline CDR1 MNHEY, CDR2 SVGAGI.